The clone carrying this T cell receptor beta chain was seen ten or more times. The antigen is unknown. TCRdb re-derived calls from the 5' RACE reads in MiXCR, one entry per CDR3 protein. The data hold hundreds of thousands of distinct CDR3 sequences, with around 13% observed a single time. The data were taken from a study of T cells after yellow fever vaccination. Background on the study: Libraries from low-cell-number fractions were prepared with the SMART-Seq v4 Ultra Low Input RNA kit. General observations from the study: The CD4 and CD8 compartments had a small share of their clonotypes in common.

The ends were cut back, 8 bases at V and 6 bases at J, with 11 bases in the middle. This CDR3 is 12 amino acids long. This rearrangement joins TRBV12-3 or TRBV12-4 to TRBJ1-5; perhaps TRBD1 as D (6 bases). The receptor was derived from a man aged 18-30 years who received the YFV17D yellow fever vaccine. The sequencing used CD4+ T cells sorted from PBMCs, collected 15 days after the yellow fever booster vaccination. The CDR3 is CASQRGSQPQHF. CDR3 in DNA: TGTGCCAGCCAGAGGGGGAGTCAGCCCCAGCATTTT.